The 16 T cell receptor beta chains below were found in one sample sequenced in a study of blood T cell repertoires in COVID-19 (dated by TCRdb to 2020 to 2022). Library creation used the immunoSEQ multiplex PCR assay. This is the immuneACCESS table as TCRdb keeps it, with only in-frame sequences that have V and J called. A part of the clones is gone; compared with another copy, unresolved V genes explain less than half, and the rest is unexplained. In this sample the table shows about 44,000 clones, roughly nine tenths of which occur a single time. Roughly 16% of the sample is held by the ten biggest clonotypes. The specimen sequenced was peripheral blood. The receptors shown here come from an older man with active COVID-19.

This sequence joins TRBV20-1 and TRBJ1-4; D not resolved. V was clipped by 3 bases and J by 0 bases, with 11 bases between them. The V gene's germline CDR1 is DFQATT and CDR2 SNEGSKA (reference sequence). The CDR3 sequence is 15 residues long. In DNA, the CDR3 is TGCAGTGCTAGTAGGAGGTCCGCAACTAATGAAAAACTGTTTTTT. This codes for CSASRRSATNEKLFF.

This chain joins TRBV2 and TRBJ1-4; D gene uncertain. The CDR3 is 14 residues long. The germline V and J ends were trimmed by 6 bases and 3 bases, with 11 bases remaining between them. CDR1 SNHLY and CDR2 FYNNEI come from the germline V gene. The CDR3 DNA follows: TGTGCCAGCAGCGCGGGAGAGTCTAATGAAAAACTGTTTTTT. Its translation: CASSAGESNEKLFF.

The chain joins TRBV19 to TRBJ2-2, with TRBD1 matching 8 bases. The J segment lost 4 bases and the V segment lost 4 bases, leaving 5 bases of the junction unmatched. The V gene's germline CDR1 is LNHDA and CDR2 SQIVND (reference sequence). The CDR3 contains 15 residues. The CDR3 sequence is CASSTLDRATGELFF. DNA of the CDR3: TGTGCCAGTAGTACCCTGGACAGGGCCACCGGGGAGCTGTTTTTT.

The chain combines TRBV19 with TRBJ2-7; a weak D match, TRBD1 (6 bases). V was clipped by 3 bases and J by 3 bases, with 12 bases between them. CDR1 is LNHDA and CDR2 is SQIVND in the germline V gene (reference sequence). The CDR3 totals 14 residues. The CDR3 DNA sequence: TGTGCCAGTAGTATCGAGGACAGCCTCTACGAGCAGTACTTC. It yields the protein CASSIEDSLYEQYF.

In DNA, the CDR3 is TGTGCCAGCACCGCGACAGGGGCGGAAGATACGCAGTATTTT. Its protein product is CASTATGAEDTQYF. This sequence joins TRBV7-2 and TRBJ2-3; 8 nucleotides match TRBD1. The CDR3 is made up of 14 amino acids. V lost 7 bases and J lost 5; bases outside the gene matches: 8. CDR1 is SGHTA and CDR2 is FQGNSA in the germline V gene.

This clone was observed a single time. The chain recombines TRBV7-9 with TRBJ2-7; possibly TRBD2 for D (6 bases). Looked up from germline, CDR1 is SEHNR and CDR2 is FQNEAQ (reference sequence). The CDR3 spans 15 residues. Trimming shortened V by 2 bases and J by 4 bases, and 15 bases separated the two germline ends. The CDR3 reads CASSLLTLSGYEQYF. Written as DNA, the CDR3 is TGTGCCAGCAGCTTACTGACCCTCAGCGGGTACGAGCAGTACTTC.

The V and J genes are TRBV6-5 and TRBJ2-1; TRBD2 matches 12 bases. With 0 bases clipped from V and 8 bases from J, the junction kept 2 bases outside the gene matches. CDR1 is MNHEY, CDR2 SVGAGI, per germline. The CDR3 is 15 amino acids. The CDR3 sequence: CASSYSGLAGHEQFF. The CDR3 region has the DNA TGTGCCAGCAGTTACTCCGGACTAGCGGGGCATGAGCAGTTCTTC.

The CDR3 bases are TGTGCCAGAATCGACAGGGAGATCGACGAGCAGTACTTC. Its protein product is CARIDREIDEQYF. V is TRBV28 and J is TRBJ2-7, with TRBD1 matching over 7 bases. Germline assignment: CDR1 MDHEN and CDR2 SYDVKM. Trimming cost V 9 bases and J 5 bases; bases outside gene matches: 10. The CDR3 is 13 amino acids.

The rearrangement links TRBV7-3 to TRBJ1-2, with 7 bases lining up with TRBD1. This CDR3 is 15 amino acids long. Germline trimming cut 5 bases from V and 4 bases from J; bases unmatched to any gene: 10. Germline CDR1 reads SGHTA; CDR2 reads FQGTGA. CDR3 loop: CASSVSGDRVYGYTF. Written as DNA, the CDR3 is TGTGCCAGCAGCGTTAGCGGCGACAGGGTCTATGGCTACACCTTC.

The J gene is TRBJ2-1, the V gene TRBV4-1; TRBD1 agrees at 9 bases. Per germline, CDR1 MGHRA and CDR2 YSYEKL. V gave up 1 base and J gave up 7 bases; unmatched junction bases: 11. This CDR3 is 17 amino acids long. In DNA, the CDR3 is TGCGCCAGCAGCCAAGTAGTCGTTTCACAGGGGGCTAATGAGCAGTTCTTC. It yields the protein CASSQVVVSQGANEQFF.

The rearrangement joins TRBV7-2 to TRBJ2-7; 7 bases agree with TRBD1. The ends lost 4 bases at V and 6 bases at J; junction bases unmatched: 6. CDR1 and CDR2 from the germline V gene are SGHTA and FQGNSA. CDR3 size: 13 residues. Here the CDR3 reads CASSSDRLVEQYF. The CDR3 nucleotides read TGTGCCAGCAGCTCGGACAGGCTGGTCGAGCAGTACTTC.

The chain uses TRBV6-2 or TRBV6-3 and TRBJ2-3, with 8 bases fitting TRBD1. With V trimmed by 5 bases and J by 1 base, 14 bases remained unmatched. Germline loops: CDR1 MNHEY, CDR2 SVGEGT. CDR3 length: 18 amino acids. The CDR3 sequence: CASSPQGVLIQRTDTQYF. CDR3 nucleotides: TGTGCCAGCAGTCCACAGGGGGTCCTAATCCAACGCACAGATACGCAGTATTTT.

The chain's CDR3 is CSVAFILGAHGTDTQYF. CDR3 sequence (DNA): TGCAGCGTTGCCTTCATCTTGGGGGCCCATGGCACAGATACGCAGTATTTT. The chain combines TRBV29-1 with TRBJ2-3; D perhaps matches TRBD1 (6 bases). Germline V gives CDR1 SQVTM, CDR2 ANQGSEA. This CDR3 is built from 17 residues. The V end lost 4 bases, the J end lost 1 base, and 21 bases lay between the germline ends.

This clone came up once. The gene calls are TRBV28 and TRBJ2-7; 10 bases are shared with TRBD2. The germline gives CDR1 MDHEN, CDR2 SYDVKM. CDR3 size: 15 residues. After removal of 4 bases from V and 0 bases from J, the junction contained 3 bases not matched to a gene. The CDR3 nucleotides read TGTGCCAGCAGTTCGAGCGGGGGGGGCTCCTACGAGCAGTACTTC. Protein: CASSSSGGGSYEQYF.

The chain carries TRBV6-5 and TRBJ2-2, with 9 bases that match TRBD1. V shed 2 bases, J shed 7 bases, and the junction held 5 bases outside the gene matches. This CDR3 comprises 15 residues. Germline values: CDR1 MNHEY, CDR2 SVGAGI. This CDR3 is CASSYLTGGGGELFF. DNA of the CDR3: TGTGCCAGCAGTTACCTGACAGGGGGTGGCGGGGAGCTGTTTTTT.

The V gene is TRBV27, the J gene TRBJ2-5; tentatively, D is TRBD2 (6 bases). Germline lookup yields CDR1 MNHEY and CDR2 SMNVEV (reference sequence). The ends were cut back, 7 bases at V and 2 bases at J, with 23 bases in the middle. This CDR3 is 17 amino acids long. CDR3: CASIFTGLRRGQETQYF. In nucleotides, the CDR3 is TGTGCCAGCATCTTTACGGGGCTACGACGGGGGCAAGAGACCCAGTACTTC.